This T cell receptor (beta chain) was sequenced during a study of blood T cell repertoires in COVID-19. Sequenced by immunoSEQ multiplex PCR; TCRdb stores in-frame clones only, minus some. The profile covers about 340,000 clones, with around nine tenths appearing a single time and less than 3.5% taken by the ten largest. The CDR3 covers 18 residues. Germline V gene sequence: CDR1 MNHEY, CDR2 SVGEGT. The V segment lost 6 bases and the J segment 5 bases; nucleotides outside the gene matches: 20. The chain joins TRBV6-2 or TRBV6-3 to TRBJ2-3; 7 nucleotides match TRBD2. The sequenced sample consisted of peripheral blood. This receptor was identified in a woman under 30 who had recovered from COVID-19. The CDR3 spells CASSNTFRAGEIGDTQYF. CDR3 DNA: TGTGCCAGCAGCAACACCTTTAGGGCGGGAGAGATTGGAGATACGCAGTATTTT.